The 23 T cell receptor beta chains below come from one sample, sequenced in a study of T cells in Graves' hyperthyroidism and ophthalmopathy. TCR beta CDR3 region amplification was performed from RNA transcripts. First-round RT-PCR of the TCR CDR3 relied on the HTBI primer set. TCRdb fed the multiplex PCR reads into MiXCR, producing one record per CDR3 protein. The top ten hold 9.2% of the sample, which has about 400,000 distinct CDR3 sequences, roughly an eighth seen once. Source material: blood. The receptors originated from a woman between 18 and 29 years old with Graves' hyperthyroidism.

The sample holds many counts of this clonotype. The rearrangement joins TRBV28 to TRBJ2-1; D gene unclear. CDR1 MDHEN and CDR2 SYDVKM come from the germline V gene. V was trimmed by 6 bases and J by 4 bases, leaving 7 bases between them. CDR3 length: 12 residues. The CDR3 DNA follows: TGTGCCAGCAGACCAGGATACAATGAGCAGTTCTTC. Translation gives CASRPGYNEQFF.

This clonotype has at least ten counts. J is TRBJ1-2 and V is TRBV5-5; D possibly corresponds to TRBD1 (6 bases). Germline CDR1 is SGHKS and CDR2 is YYEKEE (reference sequence). V lost 0 bases and J lost 7, with 13 bases in between. The CDR3 spans 14 residues. The CDR3 DNA reads as TGTGCCAGCAGCTTGGACAGGGCGTTCGGTGGCTACACCTTC. It yields the protein CASSLDRAFGGYTF.

This clonotype was seen just once. The rearrangement uses TRBV12-3 or TRBV12-4 and TRBJ2-5; no clear D gene. Trimming took off 7 bases at V and 1 base at J, with 10 bases between the two ends. The CDR3 covers 13 residues. The CDR3 nucleotides read TGTGCCAGCACCCAACAGATCCAAGAGACCCAGTACTTC. This translates into CASTQQIQETQYF.

A few counts support this clonotype. The J gene is TRBJ2-3, the V gene TRBV30; 11 nucleotides align to TRBD2. The CDR3 is 13 amino acids. CDR1 GTSNPN and CDR2 SVGIG come from the germline V gene (reference sequence). V shed 6 bases, J shed 6 bases, and the junction held 5 bases outside the gene matches. The CDR3 is CACLSGRADTQYF. The CDR3 DNA sequence: TGTGCCTGCCTTAGCGGGAGGGCGGATACGCAGTATTTT. Full variable domain (rest looked up from reference TRBV30 and TRBJ2-3): SQTIHQWPATLVQPVGSPLSLECTVEGTSNPNLYWYRQAAGRGLQLLFYSVGIGQISSEVPQNLSASRPQDRQFILSSKKLLLSDSGFYLCACLSGRADTQYFGPGTRLTVL.

This clonotype has at least ten counts. V is TRBV11-2 and J is TRBJ2-1, with 7 nucleotides matching TRBD2. Trimming took 2 bases from V and 3 from J; bases not matched to a gene: 10. CDR1 and CDR2 from the germline V gene are SGHAT and FQNNGV. There are 17 residues in the CDR3. The CDR3: CASSLTITSAIYNEQFF. In nucleotides, the CDR3 is TGTGCCAGCAGCTTAACGATCACTAGCGCGATCTACAATGAGCAGTTCTTC.

In this sample, this clonotype turned up many times. V is TRBV9 and J is TRBJ1-2; TRBD1 might be the D (5 bases). V lost 0 bases to trimming and J lost 4 bases, with 10 bases between them. CDR1 SGDLS and CDR2 YYNGEE come from the germline V gene. The CDR3 length is 14 residues. CDR3 region: CASSVVGTGYGYTF. CDR3 DNA: TGTGCCAGCAGCGTAGTAGGGACCGGCTATGGCTACACCTTC.

Ten or more counts support this clonotype. The V gene is TRBV4-2, the J gene TRBJ2-3; 9 bases fit TRBD2. Germline V gene sequence: CDR1 LGHNA, CDR2 YNFKEQ. V dropped 1 base and J dropped 5; count of bases not matched to a gene: 10. This CDR3 has 17 amino acids. Here the CDR3 DNA reads TGTGCCAGCAGCCAAGGAATAGGCGGGAGGGTTAGAGATACGCAGTATTTT. Residues: CASSQGIGGRVRDTQYF.

This chain joins TRBV20-1 and TRBJ2-2; weak D call: TRBD2 (5 bases). CDR1 is DFQATT, CDR2 SNEGSKA, per germline (reference sequence). This CDR3 spans 17 amino acids. The V end lost 2 bases, the J end lost 4 bases, and 20 bases lay between the germline ends. The CDR3: CSARPSAGGSTTGELFF. CDR3 DNA: TGCAGTGCTAGACCAAGCGCGGGTGGTTCGACCACCGGGGAGCTGTTTTTT.

This clonotype was counted between two and nine times. The gene calls are TRBV7-9 and TRBJ1-1; 8 nucleotides align to TRBD1. Germline V CDR1 and CDR2: SEHNR, FQNEAQ (reference sequence). The V and J ends lost 4 bases and 6 bases, in that order; junction bases with no gene match: 10. The length of the CDR3 is 15 residues. CDR3 DNA sequence: TGTGCCAGCAGCTCCCCTAGGACAGGGTGGCCTGAAGCTTTCTTT. Translating it yields CASSSPRTGWPEAFF.

This clonotype came up many times. V and J are TRBV18 and TRBJ2-1; 10 positions match TRBD2. The CDR3 totals 16 residues. Germline loops: CDR1 KGHSH, CDR2 LQKENI. The J segment lost 4 bases and the V segment lost 6 bases, leaving 9 bases of the junction unmatched. The CDR3 bases are TGTGCCAGCTCTTCTGTACTAGCGGGAAATTACAATGAGCAGTTCTTC. Residues: CASSSVLAGNYNEQFF.

The CDR3 nucleotides read TGCAGTGCGATACAGGGGAATGGCTACACCTTC. Translating gives CSAIQGNGYTF. The gene calls are TRBV20-1 and TRBJ1-2, with 7 positions matching TRBD1. Losses at the gene ends were 6 bases for V and 6 bases for J; bases not matched to a gene: 4. Germline CDR1 and CDR2: DFQATT and SNEGSKA (reference sequence). This CDR3 has 11 residues.

In this sample, this clonotype turned up many times. The CDR3 DNA reads TGTGCCACCAGCAGAGAAGGGACGGGACCCTACGAGCAGTACTTC. It encodes CATSREGTGPYEQYF. The chain joins TRBV15 to TRBJ2-7, with D perhaps TRBD1 or TRBD2 (5 bases each). The V gene's germline CDR1 is LNHNV and CDR2 YYDKDF (reference sequence). The CDR3 loop spans 15 amino acids. Between the trimmed V and J ends, which lost 0 bases and 2 bases, there was a span of 11 bases.

This clonotype was detected many times. The chain has TRBV5-1 and TRBJ1-2, with 8 bases matching TRBD1. V trimming: 0 bases; J trimming: 3 bases; junction bases outside the gene matches: 4. Germline CDR1 SGHRS, CDR2 YFSETQ. The CDR3 sequence is 15 residues long. The DNA of the CDR3 is TGCGCCAGCAGCTTGGGGGGACAGGTGGACTATGGCTACACCTTC. Amino acids: CASSLGGQVDYGYTF.

The table lists this clonotype with many counts. The V and J genes are TRBV11-2 and TRBJ1-1, with unresolved D. Germline V gene lookup returns CDR1 SGHAT and CDR2 FQNNGV. This CDR3 spans 13 amino acids. Trimming cost V 6 bases and J 6 bases, with 14 bases left between them. CDR3 DNA sequence: TGTGCCAGCAGGCAGGAGGGATCCCCTGAAGCTTTCTTT. The encoded protein is CASRQEGSPEAFF. Based on the CDR3 plus reference TRBV11-2 and TRBJ1-1, the full variable domain is EAGVAQSPRYKIIEKRQSVAFWCNPISGHATLYWYQQILGQGPKLLIQFQNNGVVDDSQLPKDRFSAERLKGVDSTLKIQPAKLEDSAVYLCASRQEGSPEAFFGQGTRLTVV.

This clonotype was counted a few times. CDR3 sequence reads: CSANQGNTGELFF. The CDR3 coding sequence is TGCAGTGCTAATCAGGGGAACACCGGGGAGCTGTTTTTT. The chain employs TRBV20-1 and TRBJ2-2, with a tentative D call TRBD1 (5 bases). Germline V gene lookup returns CDR1 DFQATT and CDR2 SNEGSKA (reference sequence). Trimming cost V 4 bases and J 1 base, with 7 bases left between them. This CDR3 comprises 13 residues.

This rearrangement joins TRBV25-1 to TRBJ2-2; unclear D gene. Germline V gene data show CDR1 as MGHDK and CDR2 as SYGVNS. V lost 2 bases and J lost 4, with 5 bases in between. The CDR3 loop spans 13 amino acids. The CDR3 loop reads CASSERFTGELFF. For the CDR3, the DNA is TGTGCCAGCAGTGAACGGTTCACCGGGGAGCTGTTTTTT.

As to this clonotype: A single base separates this from a much larger clone, so it may be a read error. This sequence joins TRBV27 and TRBJ1-1; D is possibly TRBD1 (5 bases). V was cut by 6 bases and J by 6 bases, with 26 bases left in between. The germline V gene encodes CDR1 MNHEY and CDR2 SMNVEV (reference sequence). The CDR3 covers 17 residues. The CDR3 DNA follows: TGTGCCAGCAGCCGTTGGCTACAGGTAGGGTCGAAAGCTGAAGCTTTCTTT. This gives the protein CASSRWLQVGSKAEAFF.

This clonotype was counted at least ten times. This chain connects TRBV7-3 to TRBJ2-5; the D gene is possibly TRBD2 (6 bases). Germline V gene lookup returns CDR1 SGHTA and CDR2 FQGTGA. The V end was cut by 5 bases, the J end by 5 bases, with 12 bases between. The CDR3 sequence is 13 residues long. The CDR3 loop is CASSPGDGETQYF. CDR3 DNA: TGTGCCAGCAGCCCGGGAGACGGGGAGACCCAGTACTTC. Full variable domain (rest looked up from reference TRBV7-3 and TRBJ2-5): GAGVSQTPSNKVTEKGKYVELRCDPISGHTALYWYRQSLGQGPEFLIYFQGTGAADDSGLPNDRFFAVRPEGSVSTLKIQRTERGDSAVYLCASSPGDGETQYFGPGTRLLVL.

The chain employs TRBV5-1 and TRBJ2-4, with unresolved D. This CDR3 has 17 residues. Deletions cut 2 bases from V and 0 bases from J, with 15 bases between. Per the germline V gene, CDR1 is SGHRS and CDR2 is YFSETQ. The CDR3 region has the DNA TGCGCCAGCAGCTTTTCCCCCCCAGAGTTAGCCAAAAACATTCAGTACTTC. It is translated as CASSFSPPELAKNIQYF.

The chain recombines TRBV27 with TRBJ1-5, with D perhaps TRBD1 (6 bases). Germline values: CDR1 MNHEY, CDR2 SMNVEV (reference sequence). V gave up 0 bases and J gave up 7 bases, with 13 bases separating them. The CDR3 is 15 residues long. In DNA, the CDR3 is TGTGCCAGCAGTTTATCAAGCTCGGGGGGCCAGCCCCAGCATTTT. This sequence encodes CASSLSSSGGQPQHF.

This clonotype was seen at least ten times. The V call is TRBV7-9, the J call TRBJ2-3, with 8 positions matching TRBD2. From germline, CDR1 is SEHNR and CDR2 FQNEAQ (reference sequence). The CDR3 sequence is 19 residues long. Germline trimming cut 1 base from V and 0 bases from J; bases unmatched to any gene: 12. CDR3 loop: CASSLERLAGVPSTDTQYF. DNA for the CDR3: TGTGCCAGCAGCTTAGAGAGGCTAGCGGGTGTTCCTAGCACAGATACGCAGTATTTT.

The chain combines TRBV7-2 with TRBJ1-2, with D hard to call. Trimming removed 5 bases at V and 3 bases at J, with 10 bases between. CDR1 is SGHTA and CDR2 is FQGNSA in the germline V gene. This CDR3 region has 13 residues. The CDR3 sequence is CASSVTVDYGYTF. For the CDR3, the DNA is TGTGCCAGCAGCGTAACAGTAGACTATGGCTACACCTTC.

This clonotype has just a few counts. The rearrangement joins TRBV28 to TRBJ1-6; 9 bases align to TRBD1. There are 13 residues in the CDR3. Looked up from germline, CDR1 is MDHEN and CDR2 is SYDVKM. Trimming cost V 11 bases and J 7 bases; bases outside gene matches: 6. The chain's CDR3 is CAGGTGHNSPLHF. Written as DNA, the CDR3 is TGTGCCGGCGGGACAGGGCACAATTCACCCCTCCACTTT.